This passage covers 26 T cell receptor beta chains from one sample sequenced in a study of blood T cell repertoires in COVID-19. Sequenced by immunoSEQ multiplex PCR; TCRdb stores in-frame clones only, minus some. The data hold over 35,000 clones, with 70% to 80% observed a single time. Material: peripheral blood. The receptor set was obtained from a man aged 55 to 70 with active COVID-19.

This clone was counted a single time. The chain recombines TRBV2 with TRBJ2-7, with a possible D match to TRBD2 (6 bases). Between the trimmed V and J ends, which lost 4 bases and 3 bases, there was a span of 13 bases. The germline V gene encodes CDR1 SNHLY and CDR2 FYNNEI. The CDR3 length is 14 residues. CDR3 protein: CASSAYRESYEQYF. The CDR3, as DNA: TGTGCCAGCAGTGCCTACCGGGAGAGCTACGAGCAGTACTTC.

The chain links TRBV4-1 to TRBJ2-5; 7 bases align to TRBD2. Per germline, CDR1 MGHRA and CDR2 YSYEKL. CDR3 length: 18 amino acids. With V trimmed by 2 bases and J by 2 bases, 14 bases remained unmatched. The CDR3 loop reads CASSQTATSVGGQETQYF. CDR3 bases: TGCGCCAGCAGCCAAACCGCAACTAGTGTGGGGGGGCAAGAGACCCAGTACTTC.

The V and J genes are TRBV7-2 and TRBJ2-5, with D perhaps matching TRBD2 (6 bases). The V end lost 4 bases, the J end lost 2 bases, and 20 bases lay between the germline ends. The V gene's germline CDR1 is SGHTA and CDR2 FQGNSA. The length of the CDR3 is 17 residues. Here the CDR3 DNA reads TGTGCCAGCAGCTCCCGGGGCCTACGTGGGGGGCAAGAGACCCAGTACTTC. Amino acid sequence: CASSSRGLRGGQETQYF. Combining the CDR3 with reference TRBV7-2 and TRBJ2-5 gives the whole variable domain GAGVSQSPSNKVTEKGKDVELRCDPISGHTALYWYRQSLGQGLEFLIYFQGNSAPDKSGLPSDRFSAERTGGSVSTLTIQRTQQEDSAVYLCASSSRGLRGGQETQYFGPGTRLLVL.

The chain employs TRBV13 and TRBJ2-7; TRBD2 might be the D (5 bases). The V gene's germline CDR1 is PRHDT and CDR2 FYEKMQ (reference sequence). This CDR3 comprises 14 residues. Trimming took 9 bases from V and 4 from J, leaving 19 bases between them. The CDR3 DNA reads as TGTGCCAGACCCTTAGAGGCTAGCCCATACGAGCAGTACTTC. Translating it yields CARPLEASPYEQYF.

This sequence joins TRBV24-1 and TRBJ1-2; 10 nucleotides line up with TRBD1. J lost 6 bases, V lost 8 bases, and 2 bases had no gene match. The germline V gene encodes CDR1 KGHDR and CDR2 SFDVKD. The CDR3 runs 12 residues. The CDR3 DNA reads as TGTGCCACCATTGGACAGGGGGATGGCTACACCTTC. It encodes CATIGQGDGYTF.

The V gene is TRBV7-8, the J gene TRBJ1-2, with D possibly matching TRBD1 (5 bases). Germline V gives CDR1 SGHVS, CDR2 FQNEAQ. Trimming took off 5 bases at V and 0 bases at J, with 10 bases between the two ends. The CDR3 contains 14 residues. Written as DNA, the CDR3 is TGTGCCAGCAGCGCTCGACAGACTAACTATGGCTACACCTTC. Translating it yields CASSARQTNYGYTF.

J is TRBJ1-2 and V is TRBV29-1; 7 bases fit TRBD1. CDR3 length: 14 residues. CDR1 and CDR2 from the germline V gene are SQVTM and ANQGSEA. V was pared by 7 bases and J by 8 bases, with 16 bases of the junction left unmatched. CDR3: CSGTALEGGAGYTF. The CDR3 DNA reads as TGCAGCGGAACCGCTTTGGAAGGGGGCGCGGGCTACACCTTC. The whole variable domain, filled in from reference TRBV29-1 and TRBJ1-2, reads SAVISQKPSRDICQRGTSLTIQCQVDSQVTMMFWYRQQPGQSLTLIATANQGSEATYESGFVIDKFPISRPNLTFSTLTVSNMSPEDSSIYLCSGTALEGGAGYTFGSGTRLTVV.

V and J are TRBV6-6 and TRBJ2-1, with D possibly TRBD2 on 5 matching bases. This CDR3 is 16 amino acids long. Trimming removed 5 bases from V and 0 bases from J, with 14 bases in between. Germline loops: CDR1 MNHNY, CDR2 SVGAGI (reference sequence). This CDR3 reads CASSPSTGSSYNEQFF. Written as DNA, the CDR3 is TGTGCCAGCAGTCCCTCTACGGGATCCTCCTACAATGAGCAGTTCTTC.

The chain has TRBV12-3 or TRBV12-4 and TRBJ1-1; possibly TRBD1 for D (6 bases). The CDR3 sequence is 13 residues long. V lost 5 bases and J 11 bases, leaving 18 bases between the germline ends. The CDR3 sequence: CASSLLQGFVAFF. The CDR3 DNA is TGTGCCAGCAGTCTCTTACAGGGATTCGTGGCTTTCTTT.

This clone showed up just a few times. The CDR3 reads CASSRTSGRDEQYF. The DNA of the CDR3 is TGTGCCAGCAGCCGAACTAGCGGAAGAGACGAGCAGTACTTC. The V call is TRBV7-9, the J call TRBJ2-7; 8 positions agree with TRBD2. CDR1 and CDR2 (germline): SEHNR, FQNEAQ (reference sequence). The CDR3 consists of 14 residues. V lost 5 bases and J lost 5; bases outside the gene matches: 8.

The chain joins TRBV6-5 to TRBJ1-2; D perhaps matches TRBD1 (5 bases). The V gene lost 5 bases and the J gene lost 2 bases, with 12 bases spanning the gap. Germline CDR1 MNHEY, CDR2 SVGAGI. CDR3 size: 14 residues. The CDR3 DNA reads TGTGCCAGCAGTCCCCCAAAGGGGAACTATGGCTACACCTTC. As protein: CASSPPKGNYGYTF.

The chain carries TRBV4-1 and TRBJ2-1, with D maybe TRBD1 (6 bases). Trimming cost V 4 bases and J 4 bases, with 23 bases left between them. The germline V gene has CDR1 MGHRA and CDR2 YSYEKL. The CDR3 extends over 18 amino acids. CDR3 region: CASSRSYGLLGGYNEQFF. CDR3 bases: TGCGCCAGCAGCCGAAGTTACGGGCTGTTAGGGGGATACAATGAGCAGTTCTTC.

The chain combines TRBV27 with TRBJ1-1; D may be TRBD1 (5 bases). Germline CDR1 is MNHEY and CDR2 is SMNVEV (reference sequence). V was clipped by 3 bases and J by 1 base, with 18 bases between them. The CDR3 totals 17 residues. The DNA of the CDR3 is TGTGCCAGCAGTTTTGTGGGGGGTCAGGGTCCGAACACTGAAGCTTTCTTT. It yields the protein CASSFVGGQGPNTEAFF.

This clone was counted only a few times. V and J are TRBV3-1 (or the pseudogene TRBV3-2) and TRBJ1-6; tentatively, D is TRBD1 (5 bases). Germline lookup yields CDR1 LGHDT and CDR2 YNNKEL (reference sequence). The CDR3 sequence is 15 residues long. With 0 bases removed from V and 10 bases from J, the gap between germline ends came to 13 bases. DNA of the CDR3: TGTGCCAGCAGCCAAGATTGGGCAGGGAAATCACCCCTCCACTTT. This codes for CASSQDWAGKSPLHF.

In this sample, this clone turned up a few times. V gene TRBV2 combines with J gene TRBJ2-1; tentatively, D is TRBD2 (5 bases). V was clipped by 6 bases and J by 2 bases, with 17 bases between them. This CDR3 region has 16 residues. Germline CDR1 and CDR2: SNHLY and FYNNEI. The CDR3 loop is CASRPSSIRAYNEQFF. The CDR3 region has the DNA TGTGCCAGCAGACCTTCTAGCATCCGCGCCTACAATGAGCAGTTCTTC.

The chain uses TRBV4-3 and TRBJ1-6; tentative D call: TRBD1 (6 bases). Germline CDR1 LGHNA, CDR2 YSLEER. Trimming cost V 3 bases and J 7 bases, with 19 bases left between them. The CDR3 totals 17 residues. CDR3 amino acids: CASSQVWTGTPNSPLHF. CDR3 sequence (DNA): TGCGCCAGCAGCCAGGTGTGGACCGGGACACCAAATTCACCCCTCCACTTT.

This chain connects TRBV10-2 to TRBJ1-1, with TRBD1 as a possible D gene (6 bases). This CDR3 spans 13 amino acids. Looked up from germline, CDR1 is WSHSY and CDR2 is SAAADI. V lost 8 bases and J 5 bases, leaving 15 bases between the germline ends. The CDR3 reads CASRDTYRTEAFF. Written as DNA, the CDR3 is TGCGCCAGCCGGGACACCTACAGGACTGAAGCTTTCTTT.

This chain joins TRBV5-5 and TRBJ1-1, with a weak D call TRBD1 (6 bases). The germline gives CDR1 SGHKS, CDR2 YYEKEE (reference sequence). V lost 4 bases and J lost 2, with 18 bases in between. This CDR3 comprises 16 residues. DNA for the CDR3: TGTGCCAGCAGCACCCGGTCGAGGGGGGGCAACACTGAAGCTTTCTTT. It codes for CASSTRSRGGNTEAFF.

This chain uses TRBV4-3 with TRBJ2-2; D gene unclear. Trimming took off 3 bases at V and 5 bases at J, with 7 bases between the two ends. Germline V gene lookup returns CDR1 LGHNA and CDR2 YSLEER. The CDR3 spans 13 residues. CDR3 DNA: TGCGCCAGCAGCCAGGAGCTGACCGGGGAGCTGTTTTTT. Protein sequence: CASSQELTGELFF.

The chain employs TRBV29-1 and TRBJ1-4; 10 bases fit TRBD1. V lost 4 bases and J lost 7; bases outside the gene matches: 6. Germline CDR1 reads SQVTM; CDR2 reads ANQGSEA. The length of the CDR3 is 14 residues. CDR3 loop: CSVVPGQGSEKLFF. The CDR3 DNA sequence: TGCAGCGTTGTCCCGGGACAGGGGTCTGAAAAACTGTTTTTT.

The rearrangement joins TRBV7-2 to TRBJ2-1, with 9 bases aligning to TRBD2. The CDR3 spans 16 residues. The junction had 8 bases not matched to a gene; V was cut back by 0 bases and J by 8 bases. Germline CDR1 and CDR2: SGHTA and FQGNSA. The CDR3 DNA reads TGTGCCAGCAGCTTAGCCAGCGGGGGGATGGGGGATGAGCAGTTCTTC. This gives the protein CASSLASGGMGDEQFF.

V and J are TRBV6-5 and TRBJ1-1, with 12 bases lining up with TRBD1. V lost 7 bases to trimming and J lost 11 bases; unmatched junction nucleotides: 8. The CDR3 totals 13 residues. Germline assignment: CDR1 MNHEY and CDR2 SVGAGI. The CDR3 reads CASNPGTGGLAFF. CDR3 nucleotide sequence: TGTGCCAGCAACCCTGGGACAGGGGGCTTGGCTTTCTTT.

This CDR3 reads CATSDLQGLDTEAFF. As DNA, the CDR3 is TGTGCCACCAGTGATTTGCAGGGGTTGGACACTGAAGCTTTCTTT. The chain employs TRBV24-1 and TRBJ1-1; D may be TRBD1 (6 bases). The CDR3 spans 15 residues. Trimming cost V 0 bases and J 3 bases, with 10 bases left between them. The V gene's germline CDR1 is KGHDR and CDR2 SFDVKD.

This chain links TRBV25-1 with TRBJ1-5, with D maybe TRBD1 (6 bases). Trimming cost V 1 base and J 4 bases, with 8 bases left between them. Germline assignment: CDR1 MGHDK and CDR2 SYGVNS. The CDR3 totals 14 residues. CDR3 amino acids: CASSESGQNQPQHF. DNA of the CDR3: TGTGCCAGCAGTGAATCGGGACAAAATCAGCCCCAGCATTTT. The whole variable domain, filled in from reference TRBV25-1 and TRBJ1-5, reads EADIYQTPRYLVIGTGKKITLECSQTMGHDKMYWYQQDPGMELHLIHYSYGVNSTEKGDLSSESTVSRIRTEHFPLTLESARPSHTSQYLCASSESGQNQPQHFGDGTRLSIL.

This clone was observed once. The chain joins TRBV11-3 to TRBJ2-3; 9 positions agree with TRBD1. Per germline, CDR1 SGHNT and CDR2 YENEEA. This CDR3 spans 15 amino acids. V shed 5 bases, J shed 2 bases, and the junction held 5 bases outside the gene matches. CDR3 amino acids: CASSSGQGFTDTQYF. The DNA of the CDR3 is TGTGCCAGCAGCAGCGGACAGGGGTTCACAGATACGCAGTATTTT.

V usage is TRBV7-2 and J usage is TRBJ2-1, with D possibly matching TRBD2 (7 bases). CDR1 and CDR2 (germline): SGHTA, FQGNSA. This CDR3 has 15 residues. V was clipped by 5 bases and J by 7 bases, with 18 bases between them. The CDR3 reads CASSPVGEGGNEQFF. CDR3 DNA: TGTGCCAGCAGCCCAGTGGGGGAGGGGGGTAATGAGCAGTTCTTC.